This TCR beta chain was captured in a study of beta chain features in type 1 diabetes. V was clipped by 1 base and J by 3 bases, with 13 bases between them. CDR1 MGHRA and CDR2 YSYEKL come from the germline V gene. The length of the CDR3 is 16 residues. This clone was counted between two and nine times. As yet, its antigen is unknown. cDNA synthesis used the whole RNA isolate, giving expressed TCRB sequences. The table came from immunoSEQ multiplex PCR; TCRdb's copy has only in-frame clones and leaves some out. This table has some 900,000 clones, under 20% appearing once. Study-wide results and limits: Junctions at VDJ sites from type 1 diabetes patients had fewer insertions and more deletions. A greater similarity of naive, central memory and Treg TCRB repertoires was seen among patients than among healthy donors.

This rearrangement joins TRBV4-1 to TRBJ1-5; a possible D gene is TRBD1 (6 bases). Material: naive CD4+ T cells from blood. The clonotype originates from a woman younger than 35 in good health. This chain's CDR3 is CASSQGAQGHNQPQHF. The CDR3 DNA reads TGCGCCAGCAGCCAAGGGGCACAGGGACACAATCAGCCCCAGCATTTT.